This TCR beta chain came from a study of T cell repertoires in cytomegalovirus infection. TCRdb reprocessed the reads with MiXCR, giving one entry per CDR3 protein. The data show some 170,000 distinct CDR3 sequences, approximately 18% seen once. The V and J ends lost 1 base and 2 bases respectively, with 14 bases between them. CDR3 size: 16 residues. The chain joins TRBV12-3 or TRBV12-4 to TRBJ2-5; the D gene is possibly TRBD2 (6 bases). This sequence originates from a human donor in good health (CMV status not recorded). Some clones in this sample may be carry-over from other donors' samples. The material sequenced was CD8+ T cells from PBMCs. The CDR3 DNA reads TGTGCCAGCAGTTTAGAAGTGCGGGACCCACAAGAGACCCAGTACTTC. Translated: CASSLEVRDPQETQYF.